These 30 T cell receptor beta chains share one sample of origin, sequenced in a study of spatial heterogeneity in lung cancer. TCRdb passed the 5' RACE reads through MiXCR, listing each CDR3 protein once. There are approximately 5,500 distinct CDR3 sequences in the sample; about 15% occur only once, and around 9.3% lies in the top ten. No antigen has been assigned to these receptors. Whole-study findings and limits: It was found that expanded intratumoral alpha and beta TCR counts tracked tumor mutation counts.

Indicated time point: sample taken at primary tumor resection. The sample consisted of lung tumor tissue, taken at surgery. The receptors derive from a male donor with early-stage non-small cell lung cancer.

In the case of this clonotype: Since the library was made to target alpha chains, this beta chain is a stray read and its abundance is not meaningful. J is TRBJ2-1 and V is TRBV5-1; 8 bases are shared with TRBD2. The germline CDR1 and CDR2 sequences are SGHRS and YFSETQ. The CDR3 extends over 18 amino acids. V was clipped by 3 bases and J by 6 bases; unmatched bases: 17. The CDR3 sequence: CASSSVQRERLGGNEQFF. The DNA of the CDR3 is TGCGCCAGCAGCTCGGTACAGCGGGAGCGACTTGGGGGCAATGAGCAGTTCTTC. The full variable domain, its missing parts supplied by reference TRBV5-1 and TRBJ2-1, is KAGVTQTPRYLIKTRGQQVTLSCSPISGHRSVSWYQQTPGQGLQFLFEYFSETQRNKGNFPGRFSGRQFSNSRSEMNVSTLELGDSALYLCASSSVQRERLGGNEQFFGPGTRLTVL.

This clonotype is categorized as medium-sized. For a library built for alpha chains, this beta chain is a stray read; little rests on its size. The chain recombines TRBV14 with TRBJ1-4, with D possibly TRBD1 on 6 matching bases. CDR3 length: 15 residues. The ends were cut back, 1 base at V and 8 bases at J, with 14 bases in the middle. Germline V gives CDR1 SGHDN, CDR2 FVKESK. CDR3 coding DNA: TGTGCCAGCAGCCAAGCACAGGGTTCGGTGGAAAAACTGTTTTTT. It specifies CASSQAQGSVEKLFF.

This clonotype was found a few times. A library made for alpha chains picked up this beta chain off target, so its size means little. V gene TRBV5-5 combines with J gene TRBJ2-2, with 10 bases fitting TRBD1. V was clipped by 3 bases and J by 4 bases; unmatched bases: 9. From germline, CDR1 is SGHKS and CDR2 YYEKEE (reference sequence). The CDR3 runs 17 residues. The CDR3 protein is CASSSIPGQGFTGELFF. The DNA of the CDR3 is TGTGCCAGCAGCTCAATACCGGGACAGGGGTTCACCGGGGAGCTGTTTTTT.

In the case of this clonotype: Being off target in a library aimed at alpha chains, this beta chain has a size of little meaning. V and J are TRBV6-6 and TRBJ1-2; D is perhaps TRBD1 (5 bases). The CDR3 totals 13 residues. CDR1 is MNHNY, CDR2 SVGAGI, per germline (reference sequence). Trimming pared 6 bases from V and 5 bases from J, leaving 13 bases between. The CDR3 DNA reads TGTGCCAGCAGCTCTGGGACGGATTATGGCTACACCTTC. Encoded protein: CASSSGTDYGYTF.

By sample fraction, this clonotype is medium-sized. This beta chain is an unintended read in a library built for alpha chains; its size means little. This chain links TRBV28 with TRBJ2-1; no clear D. Germline assignment: CDR1 MDHEN and CDR2 SYDVKM. V was shortened by 3 bases and J by 0 bases, with 3 bases between the two germline ends. The CDR3 covers 13 residues. The CDR3 is CASSFLSYNEQFF. The CDR3 DNA reads TGTGCCAGCAGTTTTCTCTCCTACAATGAGCAGTTCTTC.

By sample fraction, this clonotype is medium-sized. The library was prepared for alpha chains; this beta chain is a stray read, so its frequency means little. V and J are TRBV20-1 and TRBJ2-2; no firm D call. Germline CDR1 DFQATT, CDR2 SNEGSKA (reference sequence). Trimming stripped 3 bases from V and 1 base from J, with 3 bases between. This CDR3 comprises 12 residues. DNA of the CDR3: TGCAGTGCTAGGGGGAACACCGGGGAGCTGTTTTTT. This encodes CSARGNTGELFF.

By sample share, this clonotype is medium-sized (0.01 to 0.1%). Found in a library prepared for alpha chains, this beta chain is an off-target read, and its abundance has little meaning. This chain joins TRBV7-2 and TRBJ2-5, with TRBD1 matching 8 bases. The CDR3 runs 14 residues. The trim removed 5 bases at V and 2 bases at J, leaving 4 bases unmatched. Looked up from germline, CDR1 is SGHTA and CDR2 is FQGNSA. DNA of the CDR3: TGTGCCAGCAGCCCACAGGGGGATCAAGAGACCCAGTACTTC. Translated, it gives CASSPQGDQETQYF.

This clonotype was detected many times. The library was designed around alpha chains, so this beta chain is a stray read whose abundance carries little weight. The chain employs TRBV2 and TRBJ2-1, with 13 bases aligning to TRBD2. The CDR3 is 17 residues long. Unmatched junction bases numbered 8, after V lost 6 bases and J lost 3 bases. Germline CDR1 reads SNHLY; CDR2 reads FYNNEI. Here the CDR3 DNA reads TGTGCCAGCAGGGGGACTAGCGGGAAAACCGGCTACAATGAGCAGTTCTTC. Amino acid sequence: CASRGTSGKTGYNEQFF. Combining the CDR3 with reference TRBV2 and TRBJ2-1 gives the whole variable domain EPEVTQTPSHQVTQMGQEVILRCVPISNHLYFYWYRQILGQKVEFLVSFYNNEISEKSEIFDDQFSVERPDGSNFTLKIRSTKLEDSAMYFCASRGTSGKTGYNEQFFGPGTRLTVL.

This clonotype was seen at least ten times. This beta chain represents an off-target read in a library built for alpha chains; its size is of limited meaning. The chain combines TRBV7-9 with TRBJ2-2; possibly TRBD2 for D (5 bases). CDR1 and CDR2 (germline): SEHNR, FQNEAQ (reference sequence). Trimming removed 5 bases from V and 5 bases from J, with 12 bases in between. The CDR3 consists of 14 residues. CDR3 sequence reads: CASSRTEETGELFF. CDR3 sequence (DNA): TGTGCCAGCAGCCGGACTGAAGAAACCGGGGAGCTGTTTTTT. Full variable domain (rest looked up from reference TRBV7-9 and TRBJ2-2): DTGVSQNPRHKITKRGQNVTFRCDPISEHNRLYWYRQTLGQGPEFLTYFQNEAQLEKSRLLSDRFSAERPKGSFSTLEIQRTEQGDSAMYLCASSRTEETGELFFGEGSRLTVL.

Only a few counts were recorded for this clonotype. This beta chain lies outside the target of a library built for alpha chains; its clone size means little. This chain connects TRBV12-3 or TRBV12-4 to TRBJ1-1; D not certain. Trimming stripped 5 bases from V and 13 bases from J, with 17 bases between. The CDR3 has 12 residues. CDR3 loop: CASSAPTRSGFF. CDR3 nucleotides: TGTGCCAGCAGTGCCCCAACGCGGTCTGGTTTCTTT.

By share, this clonotype ranks as medium-sized. This beta chain turned up in a library designed for alpha chains; as an off-target read, its abundance says little. The chain has TRBV6-5 and TRBJ1-1, with 8 bases lining up with TRBD1. The germline V gene encodes CDR1 MNHEY and CDR2 SVGAGI. The CDR3 length is 13 residues. J was trimmed by 4 bases and V by 11 bases; bases with no gene match: 9. The CDR3 DNA is TGTGCCTCCCGGGCACAGGGGGGCACTGAAGCTTTCTTT. Its protein product is CASRAQGGTEAFF.

This clonotype was seen a handful of times. The library was designed around alpha chains, so this beta chain is a stray read whose abundance carries little weight. V and J are TRBV6-5 and TRBJ2-7; TRBD2 matches 8 bases. V gave up 2 bases and J gave up 4 bases; unmatched junction bases: 4. The CDR3 spans 14 residues. Germline CDR1 is MNHEY and CDR2 is SVGAGI. The DNA for the CDR3 is TGTGCCAGCAGTTACGACGGGAGGGGTTACGAGCAGTACTTC. This codes for CASSYDGRGYEQYF.

By share, this clonotype ranks as medium-sized. For a library built for alpha chains, this beta chain is a stray read; little rests on its size. The chain has TRBV2 and TRBJ2-1; TRBD2 aligns across 9 bases. Germline values: CDR1 SNHLY, CDR2 FYNNEI. The CDR3 length is 14 residues. V gave up 2 bases and J gave up 9 bases; unmatched junction bases: 5. The DNA for the CDR3 is TGTGCCAGCAGTGAATCTAGCGGGACGGTTGAGCAGTTCTTC. It is translated as CASSESSGTVEQFF.

This clonotype counts as medium-sized. With the library built for alpha chains, this beta chain is off target and its frequency is not meaningful. The rearrangement joins TRBV4-3 to TRBJ2-5, with 8 bases identical to TRBD1. J was trimmed by 5 bases and V by 6 bases; bases with no gene match: 8. Germline values: CDR1 LGHNA, CDR2 YSLEER. CDR3 length: 14 residues. The CDR3 reads CASRKGQVRETQYF. The CDR3 region has the DNA TGCGCCAGCAGAAAGGGACAGGTCAGGGAGACCCAGTACTTC.

By its share, this clonotype is medium-sized (0.01 to 0.1%). This beta chain represents an off-target read in a library built for alpha chains; its size is of limited meaning. The chain combines TRBV5-1 with TRBJ1-1; D uncertain. Germline V CDR1 and CDR2: SGHRS, YFSETQ. CDR3 length: 14 amino acids. V shed 4 bases and J shed 0 bases, with 10 bases lying between them. The CDR3 nucleotides read TGCGCCAGCAGCCCCCCGAATCTGAACACTGAAGCTTTCTTT. This translates into CASSPPNLNTEAFF.

A note on this clonotype: This beta chain slipped into a library made for alpha chains as a stray read, so its size is not meaningful. CDR3 coding DNA: TGTGCCAGCAGCCGGGACCACACAGATACGCAGTATTTT. Its protein product is CASSRDHTDTQYF. This chain uses TRBV9 with TRBJ2-3; D may match TRBD1 or TRBD2 (5 bases each). The CDR3 sequence is 13 residues long. Trimming pared 4 bases from V and 2 bases from J, leaving 8 bases between. Germline V lookup: CDR1 SGDLS, CDR2 YYNGEE. The whole variable domain, filled in from reference TRBV9 and TRBJ2-3, reads DSGVTQTPKHLITATGQRVTLRCSPRSGDLSVYWYQQSLDQGLQFLIQYYNGEERAKGNILERFSAQQFPDLHSELNLSSLELGDSALYFCASSRDHTDTQYFGPGTRLTVL.

This clonotype was seen at least ten times. Because this beta chain is a stray read in a library intended to capture alpha chains, its abundance should not be given much weight. This rearrangement joins TRBV9 to TRBJ2-7, with unresolved D. This CDR3 has 14 amino acids. V was shortened by 1 base and J by 3 bases, with 11 bases between the two germline ends. Germline values: CDR1 SGDLS, CDR2 YYNGEE. DNA for the CDR3: TGTGCCAGCAGCGTAAGTTCTACGGTCTACGAGCAGTACTTC. This sequence encodes CASSVSSTVYEQYF.

This clonotype was recorded at least ten times. This beta chain came through as a stray read in a library set up for alpha chains, and its size says little. The chain is built from TRBV19 and TRBJ2-7; tentative D call: TRBD1 (6 bases). The CDR3 totals 14 residues. V lost 6 bases to trimming and J lost 7 bases, with 19 bases between them. Germline-derived CDR1 and CDR2 are LNHDA and SQIVND (reference sequence). For the CDR3, the DNA is TGTGCCAGTAGGAAGATACAGGGACCGGGGGAGCAGTACTTC. Its protein is CASRKIQGPGEQYF.

This clonotype was observed many times. This beta chain is a stray read from a library made for alpha chains; its abundance is not meaningful. This chain connects TRBV5-4 to TRBJ2-7, with TRBD1 matching 10 bases. The CDR3 consists of 16 residues. In germline, CDR1 is SGHNT, CDR2 YYREEE (reference sequence). V shed 3 bases, J shed 4 bases, and the junction held 10 bases outside the gene matches. This chain's CDR3 is CASSSSGTGEKYEQYF. The CDR3, as DNA: TGTGCCAGCAGCTCGTCCGGGACAGGGGAGAAATACGAGCAGTACTTC.

Within the sample, this clonotype is medium-sized (0.01 to 0.1%). This beta chain is off target for a library built for alpha chains, so its abundance means little. In DNA form, the CDR3 reads TGCGCCAGCAGCTTGGGGCTGTACCTCTACGAGCAGTACTTC. Protein sequence: CASSLGLYLYEQYF. This chain joins TRBV5-1 and TRBJ2-7; no clear D gene. The V end lost 0 bases, the J end lost 3 bases, and 10 bases lay between the germline ends. The CDR3 is 14 residues long. Germline V gene sequence: CDR1 SGHRS, CDR2 YFSETQ.

About this clonotype: Since it is a stray read in a library aimed at alpha chains, this beta chain has a size that is not meaningful. The genes are TRBV28 and TRBJ1-2; the D is unclear. This CDR3 has 14 residues. The V end lost 7 bases, the J end lost 5 bases, and 17 bases lay between the germline ends. Per germline, CDR1 MDHEN and CDR2 SYDVKM. The CDR3 region is CASTQASRDYGYTF. CDR3 sequence (DNA): TGTGCCAGCACTCAGGCAAGTCGGGATTATGGCTACACCTTC.

By share of the sample, this clonotype is medium-sized. This beta chain slipped into a library made for alpha chains as a stray read, so its size is not meaningful. The genes are TRBV7-6 and TRBJ2-7, with 11 bases matching TRBD2. The trim removed 5 bases at V and 2 bases at J, leaving 5 bases unmatched. The CDR3 spans 15 residues. Germline V CDR1 and CDR2: SGHVS, FNYEAQ. CDR3 DNA sequence: TGTGCCAGCAGCCCGGGTAGCGGGAGGGCCTACGAGCAGTACTTC. Translated, it gives CASSPGSGRAYEQYF.

A few counts support this clonotype. In a library made to pick up alpha chains, this beta chain is a stray read with a size that means little. The V and J genes are TRBV7-3 and TRBJ2-5; 9 nucleotides agree with TRBD2. J lost 2 bases, V lost 2 bases, and 3 bases had no gene match. Germline CDR1 and CDR2: SGHTA and FQGTGA. This CDR3 is built from 15 residues. CDR3 DNA: TGTGCCAGCAGCTTAGGCGGGGGGGCACAAGAGACCCAGTACTTC. Its protein is CASSLGGGAQETQYF.

Comments on this clonotype: This beta chain is an off-target read within a library intended for alpha chains, so its frequency means little. The J gene is TRBJ2-7, the V gene TRBV12-3 or TRBV12-4; a possible D gene is TRBD2 (6 bases). The CDR3 spans 15 residues. Trimming removed 5 bases from V and 2 bases from J, with 16 bases in between. For the CDR3, the DNA is TGTGCCAGCAGTCCGGAGGGACGCCGTACCTACGAGCAGTACTTC. Encoded protein: CASSPEGRRTYEQYF.

In regard to this clonotype: Found in a library prepared for alpha chains, this beta chain is an off-target read, and its abundance has little meaning. V is TRBV28 and J is TRBJ2-7, with 10 bases fitting TRBD2. Germline V gene lookup returns CDR1 MDHEN and CDR2 SYDVKM. After removal of 6 bases from V and 2 bases from J, the junction contained 7 bases not matched to a gene. This CDR3 comprises 15 residues. CDR3 bases: TGTGCCAGCAGGATTAGCGGGGGGCGGGCCTACGAGCAGTACTTC. It codes for CASRISGGRAYEQYF.

This clonotype was counted only a few times. A library prepared for alpha chains yielded this beta chain as an off-target read; its size is of little meaning. The genes are TRBV10-3 and TRBJ2-3; 9 nucleotides agree with TRBD2. CDR3 length: 15 amino acids. CDR1 ENHRY and CDR2 SYGVKD come from the germline V gene. V was clipped by 6 bases and J by 1 base; unmatched bases: 5. The CDR3 region has the DNA TGTGCCATCAGATCCGGGACTAGCCGCACAGATACGCAGTATTTT. Translated, it gives CAIRSGTSRTDTQYF.

By share, this clonotype ranks as medium-sized (0.01 to 0.1%). This beta chain came through as a stray read in a library set up for alpha chains, and its size says little. The chain links TRBV4-3 to TRBJ2-1, with D maybe TRBD2 (7 bases). CDR3 length: 16 amino acids. V was pared by 1 base and J by 6 bases, with 16 bases between. Germline CDR1 and CDR2: LGHNA and YSLEER. The CDR3 sequence: CASSQVAGAGVNEQFF. The CDR3, as DNA: TGCGCCAGCAGCCAAGTCGCGGGGGCAGGAGTCAATGAGCAGTTCTTC.

This clonotype was found many times. Little can be read into the size of this beta chain, an off-target read in a library designed for alpha chains. The gene calls are TRBV29-1 and TRBJ1-1; D may be TRBD1 (5 bases). Germline CDR1 is SQVTM and CDR2 is ANQGSEA. The CDR3 has 14 amino acids. V lost 7 bases and J lost 1, with 16 bases in between. The CDR3 region is CSARPRGGNTEAFF. CDR3 DNA sequence: TGCAGCGCTCGCCCGCGTGGGGGGAACACTGAAGCTTTCTTT.

Remarks on this clonotype: Within a library made for alpha chains, this beta chain is off target, and its count is uninformative. The V gene is TRBV7-2, the J gene TRBJ1-3; tentative D call: TRBD1 (5 bases). The germline V gene has CDR1 SGHTA and CDR2 FQGNSA. The V gene lost 3 bases and the J gene lost 1 base, with 7 bases spanning the gap. The CDR3 is made up of 14 amino acids. CDR3 sequence: CASSFGGSGNTIYF. For the CDR3, the DNA is TGTGCCAGCAGCTTTGGGGGATCTGGAAACACCATATATTTT.

By its share, this clonotype is medium-sized. This beta chain is off target for a library built for alpha chains, so its abundance means little. V gene TRBV10-3 combines with J gene TRBJ2-2; D unresolved. The germline V gene encodes CDR1 ENHRY and CDR2 SYGVKD. CDR3 length: 13 residues. Trimming took off 7 bases at V and 2 bases at J, with 8 bases between the two ends. The CDR3 loop reads CAITPTNTGELFF. The CDR3 nucleotides read TGTGCCATCACCCCGACCAACACCGGGGAGCTGTTTTTT.